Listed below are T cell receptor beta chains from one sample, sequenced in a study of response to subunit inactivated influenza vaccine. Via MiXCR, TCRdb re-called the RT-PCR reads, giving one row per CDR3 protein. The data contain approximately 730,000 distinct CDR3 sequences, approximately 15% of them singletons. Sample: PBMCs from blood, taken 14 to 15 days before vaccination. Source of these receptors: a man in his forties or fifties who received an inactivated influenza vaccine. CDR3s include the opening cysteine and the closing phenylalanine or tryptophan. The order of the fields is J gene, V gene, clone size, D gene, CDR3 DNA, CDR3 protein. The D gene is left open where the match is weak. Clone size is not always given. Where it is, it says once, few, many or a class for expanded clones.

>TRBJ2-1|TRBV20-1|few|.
TGCAGTGCTTCAGTATCCGGGAATGAGCAGTTCTTC
CSASVSGNEQFF
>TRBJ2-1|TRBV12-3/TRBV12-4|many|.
TGTGCCAGCAGTTTAGCGGGGGGTCTCAATGAGCAGTTCTTC
CASSLAGGLNEQFF
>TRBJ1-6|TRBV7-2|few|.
TGTGCCAGCAGCTCCGACAGATTTTCACCCCTCCACTTT
CASSSDRFSPLHF
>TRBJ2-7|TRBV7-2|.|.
TGTGCCAGCAGCTTAGGGGAGGTGTCCCTCGGGTACGAGCAGTACTTC
CASSLGEVSLGYEQYF
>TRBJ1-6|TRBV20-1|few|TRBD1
TGCAGTGCTAGAGATTCTTCGGCAGGGGGTTATAATTCACCCCTCCACTTT
CSARDSSAGGYNSPLHF
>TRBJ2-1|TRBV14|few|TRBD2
TGTGCCAGCAGCCAGACTAGCGGTAGTCCTAATGAGCAGTTCTTC
CASSQTSGSPNEQFF
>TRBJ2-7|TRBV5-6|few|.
TGTGCCAGCAGCTTGTGGACGCTTTTCTACGAGCAGTACTTC
CASSLWTLFYEQYF
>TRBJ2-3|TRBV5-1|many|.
TGCGCCAGCAAGTTCGGCCCCCGCACAGATACGCAGTATTTT
CASKFGPRTDTQYF
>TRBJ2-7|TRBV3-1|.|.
TGTGCCTGCAGCCGGAACTCGGGGGGCCACACCTACGAGCAGTACTTC
CACSRNSGGHTYEQYF
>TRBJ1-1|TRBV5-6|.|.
TGTGCCACCTGGTCAATCCAGGGACACACTGAAGCTTTCTTT
CATWSIQGHTEAFF
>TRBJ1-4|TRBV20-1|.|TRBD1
TGCTGTGCTAGAGGGTCCCGACAGGGGATAAATGAAAAACTGTTTTTT
CCARGSRQGINEKLFF